This TCR beta chain was identified in a study of cytomegalovirus exposure and HLA in healthy donors. Study-level information: In a previous analysis, 117 million unique TCR beta sequences were found from about 179 million T cells.

Overall study results and limits: Most CMV-associated TCR beta chains were later found to appear HLA-restricted. Follow-up analysis seemed to connect common viral pathogens with several of the most significant clusters identified.

As to this clone: What it binds is not known.

V was clipped by 4 bases and J by 3 bases; unmatched bases: 12. This CDR3 contains 17 residues. Looked up from germline, CDR1 is WNHNN and CDR2 is SYGVQD (reference sequence). PCR amplification relied on 60 Vbeta primers (plus 13 Jbeta primers). The data were produced by immunoSEQ multiplex PCR, yet TCRdb's version contains in-frame clones alone and is incomplete. The ten most abundant clones cover about 1.1% of a sample with 200,000 to 250,000 clones. V is TRBV10-1 and J is TRBJ1-1; 9 nucleotides agree with TRBD1. The TCR originated in a girl aged 2 to 9 in good health and CMV-seropositive. The sample was PBMCs. CDR3 coding DNA: TGCGCCAGCAGTGGGGCCGGGACAGGGACCTCCGACACTGAAGCTTTCTTT. Protein sequence: CASSGAGTGTSDTEAFF.